Listed below are T cell receptor beta chains from one sample, sequenced in a study of cytomegalovirus exposure and HLA in healthy donors. The protocol was immunoSEQ multiplex PCR, while the TCRdb copy is restricted to in-frame clones and leaves out a portion. Here the sample spans 120,000 or so clones, 81% being singletons. Sequenced: PBMCs. Every receptor here comes from a man aged 18 to 35 in good health and CMV-seropositive. The CDR3 runs from the conserved cysteine through the conserved F or W. The order of the fields is D gene, J gene, clone size, V gene, CDR3 protein, CDR3 DNA. The D gene is left open where the match is weak. Part of the rows lack a size; the others show once, few, many or a class for expanded clones.

NA	TRBJ2-1	NA	TRBV7-9	CASSLATTRSDEQFF	TGTGCCAGCAGCTTAGCTACCACGAGGTCAGATGAGCAGTTCTTC
TRBD1	TRBJ1-2	NA	TRBV7-9	CASSVTGGGGYTF	TGTGCCAGCAGCGTGACAGGGGGCGGTGGCTACACCTTC
NA	TRBJ1-5	NA	TRBV19	CASSIFPSGAQPQHF	TGTGCCAGTAGTATTTTTCCGTCGGGAGCTCAGCCCCAGCATTTT
TRBD2	TRBJ2-3	few	TRBV10-3	CAIIMGGVGAADTQYF	TGTGCCATCATCATGGGGGGGGTCGGGGCCGCAGATACGCAGTATTTT
TRBD2	TRBJ2-3	NA	TRBV4-1	CASSQNMGGTDTQYF	TGCGCCAGCAGCCAAAACATGGGGGGGACAGATACGCAGTATTTT
NA	TRBJ2-7	NA	TRBV5-6	CASSLNSYEQYF	TGTGCCAGCAGCTTGAACTCCTACGAGCAGTACTTC
TRBD1	TRBJ1-2	NA	TRBV6-1	CASSEAGTGNYGYTF	TGTGCCAGCAGTGAAGCCGGGACAGGCAACTATGGCTACACCTTC
NA	TRBJ1-3	NA	TRBV6-1	CASSDLRGNTIYF	TGTGCCAGCAGTGATCTCCGGGGAAACACCATATATTTT
TRBD2	TRBJ2-3	NA	TRBV9	CASSPLAGGSTDTQYF	TGTGCCAGCAGCCCCCTAGCGGGGGGATCCACAGATACGCAGTATTTT
NA	TRBJ1-2	NA	TRBV7-9	CASSPGQSLSYGYTF	TGTGCCAGCAGCCCAGGACAGTCTTTAAGCTATGGCTACACCTTC
TRBD2	TRBJ2-5	NA	TRBV7-2	CASSRAGEETQYF	TGTGCCAGCAGCCGAGCGGGGGAAGAGACCCAGTACTTC
TRBD2	TRBJ2-3	NA	TRBV5-6	CASSWRPAGDGDTQYF	TGTGCCAGCAGCTGGAGGCCGGCGGGGGACGGAGATACGCAGTATTTT
NA	TRBJ2-7	NA	TRBV4-1	CASSSGQTYEQYF	TGCGCCAGCAGCTCTGGACAAACCTACGAGCAGTACTTC
NA	TRBJ1-6	NA	TRBV6-1	CASSGSNSNSPLHF	TGTGCCAGCAGTGGCTCGAACAGCAATTCACCCCTCCACTTT
NA	TRBJ1-4	NA	TRBV28	CASEGATNEKLFF	TGTGCCAGCGAGGGCGCAACTAATGAAAAACTGTTTTTT
TRBD2	TRBJ2-3	NA	TRBV6-5	CASKVGWRESDTQYF	TGTGCCAGCAAGGTTGGATGGCGGGAGTCCGATACGCAGTATTTT
TRBD1	TRBJ2-7	NA	TRBV7-6	CASSIYRGHEQYF	TGTGCCAGCAGCATATACAGGGGCCACGAGCAGTACTTC